These T cell receptor beta chains were read from a single sample in a study of blood T cell repertoires in COVID-19. The data were produced by immunoSEQ multiplex PCR, yet TCRdb's version contains in-frame clones alone and is incomplete. The sample shows 200,000 to 300,000 clones, 82% of them seen only once. The sequenced material came from peripheral blood. These receptors were collected from a woman aged 55-69 years with active or convalescent COVID-19. Both conserved end residues are part of each CDR3. D genes are given only for firm matches. Some rows mark clone size as missing; the rest say once, few, many or name a class of expanded clone.

TRBV12-5	TRBJ2-7	.	.	TGTGCTAGTGGTTTTCTAAGGGGTGAGCAGTACTTC	CASGFLRGEQYF
TRBV7-3	TRBJ2-7	.	.	TGTGCCAGCAGCCTCAGTCTCCAAAGCTACGAGCAGTACTTC	CASSLSLQSYEQYF
TRBV14	TRBJ2-1	.	.	TGTGCCAGCAGCCAAGTGGTGACTCGACTTCAGAGCTCCTACAATGAGCAGTTCTTC	CASSQVVTRLQSSYNEQFF
TRBV4-1	TRBJ1-6	once	.	TGCGCCAGCAGCCGTGGGGCTTCCTGGGATAATTCACCCCTCCACTTT	CASSRGASWDNSPLHF
TRBV6-2/TRBV6-3	TRBJ1-1	.	TRBD1	TGTGCCAGCAGTTACCGGACAGGGGAGGTAGCTTTCTTT	CASSYRTGEVAFF
TRBV11-2	TRBJ1-4	.	TRBD1	TGTGCCAGCAGCTTTCCCCCCGGGACAGGGAATGAAAAACTGTTTTTT	CASSFPPGTGNEKLFF
TRBV28	TRBJ1-5	.	.	TGTGCCAGCAGTTTAGGGCAGAGATATCAGCCCCAGCATTTT	CASSLGQRYQPQHF
TRBV5-3	TRBJ2-2	few	.	TGTGCCAGAAGCTTGGCCCAGCGAATTGGGCTAGAGGGGGGGCTTGACACCGGGGAGCTGTTTTTT	CARSLAQRIGLEGGLDTGELFF
TRBV5-6	TRBJ2-7	.	.	TGTGCCAGCAGCTTGGCCAACGGGATATACGAGCAGTACTTC	CASSLANGIYEQYF
TRBV28	TRBJ2-5	.	.	TGTGCCAGCAGTCCTGCAACACAAGAGACCCAGTACTTC	CASSPATQETQYF